These 9 T cell receptor beta chains were all obtained from the same sample, sequenced in a study of neurological immune-mediated disorders. TCRdb fed the 5' RACE reads into MiXCR, producing one record per CDR3 protein. The table includes tens of thousands of distinct CDR3 sequences, less than 5.5% detected once. The sequenced sample consisted of PBMCs. These receptors were taken from a man aged 30-40 years with multiple sclerosis.

This clonotype was detected ten times or more. The V and J genes are TRBV6-5 and TRBJ1-6; the D is unclear. The CDR3 extends over 11 amino acids. CDR1 is MNHEY, CDR2 SVGAGI, per germline. The V and J ends lost 6 bases and 7 bases respectively, with 4 bases between them. Here the CDR3 DNA reads TGTGCCAGCAGAGGGAATTCACCCCTCCACTTT. Amino acid sequence: CASRGNSPLHF.

This clonotype was picked up many times. V usage is TRBV24-1 and J usage is TRBJ2-7, with a tentative D call TRBD2 (6 bases). Trimming pared 2 bases from V and 6 bases from J, leaving 10 bases between. Germline V lookup: CDR1 KGHDR, CDR2 SFDVKD. The CDR3 contains 13 residues. In nucleotides, the CDR3 is TGTGCCACCAGTGATTGGGGAGGACCCGAGCAGTACTTC. Its protein product is CATSDWGGPEQYF.

In this sample, this clonotype turned up many times. The chain is built from TRBV6-5 and TRBJ1-1; D perhaps matches TRBD1 (5 bases). There are 14 residues in the CDR3. Germline V CDR1 and CDR2: MNHEY, SVGAGI. Trimming left V 4 bases short and J 2 bases short, with 11 bases between. Here the CDR3 DNA reads TGTGCCAGCAGTTCATCGGGGGTCAACACTGAAGCTTTCTTT. Amino acids: CASSSSGVNTEAFF.

This chain uses TRBV12-3 or TRBV12-4 with TRBJ1-3; a weak D match, TRBD1 (6 bases). The V and J ends lost 7 bases and 0 bases respectively, with 16 bases between them. This CDR3 has 16 residues. The CDR3: CASTPQGPFSGNTIYF. The CDR3 DNA follows: TGTGCCAGCACCCCCCAGGGGCCCTTCTCTGGAAACACCATATATTTT.

This clonotype was seen ten or more times. The V call is TRBV6-4, the J call TRBJ2-1; D unclear. CDR3 length equals 20 residues. Per germline, CDR1 MRHNA and CDR2 SNTAGT. V lost 0 bases to trimming and J lost 0 bases, with 21 bases between them. The CDR3 is CASSDSTRLPLRSSYNEQFF. The CDR3 coding sequence is TGTGCCAGCAGTGACTCTACCAGGTTACCCCTTCGGAGCTCCTACAATGAGCAGTTCTTC.

The table lists this clonotype with many counts. The chain is built from TRBV7-2 and TRBJ2-7, with D uncertain. The germline V and J ends were trimmed by 5 bases and 1 base, with 12 bases remaining between them. The CDR3 sequence is 14 residues long. Looked up from germline, CDR1 is SGHTA and CDR2 is FQGNSA. In nucleotides, the CDR3 is TGTGCCAGCAGCCTATGGACGGCTTCCTACGAGCAGTACTTC. It is translated as CASSLWTASYEQYF.

The J gene is TRBJ2-7, the V gene TRBV7-9, with TRBD1 identical over 7 bases. This CDR3 spans 13 amino acids. Germline V CDR1 and CDR2: SEHNR, FQNEAQ (reference sequence). Trimming removed 11 bases from V and 5 bases from J; junction bases left unmatched: 12. DNA for the CDR3: TGTGCCGTTCGGCGAGGGGGCCGTGACGAGCAGTACTTC. Its protein product is CAVRRGGRDEQYF.

The V gene is TRBV20-1, the J gene TRBJ1-1; a weak D match, TRBD1 (5 bases). The CDR3 totals 13 residues. Between the trimmed V and J ends, which lost 6 bases and 0 bases, there was a span of 11 bases. CDR1 is DFQATT, CDR2 SNEGSKA, per germline (reference sequence). CDR3 nucleotide sequence: TGCAGTGCGTCACGGGGGTTGAACACTGAAGCTTTCTTT. Translated: CSASRGLNTEAFF.

The chain uses TRBV2 and TRBJ1-5; 10 bases map to TRBD1. V was clipped by 4 bases and J by 2 bases; unmatched bases: 5. The CDR3 consists of 16 residues. Germline CDR1 is SNHLY and CDR2 is FYNNEI. CDR3 coding DNA: TGTGCCAGCAGTGGGGACAGGGGAAGTGGCAATCAGCCCCAGCATTTT. Translation gives CASSGDRGSGNQPQHF.